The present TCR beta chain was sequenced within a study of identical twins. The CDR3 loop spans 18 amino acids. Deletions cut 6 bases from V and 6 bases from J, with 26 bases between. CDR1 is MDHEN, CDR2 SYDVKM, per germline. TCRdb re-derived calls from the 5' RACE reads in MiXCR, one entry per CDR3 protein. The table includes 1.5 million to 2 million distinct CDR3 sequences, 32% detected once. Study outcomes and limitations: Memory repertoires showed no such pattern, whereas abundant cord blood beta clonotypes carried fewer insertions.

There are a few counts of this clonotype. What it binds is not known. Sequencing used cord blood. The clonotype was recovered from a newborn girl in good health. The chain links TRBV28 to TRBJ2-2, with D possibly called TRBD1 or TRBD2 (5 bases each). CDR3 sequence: CASSPTITRPGTPGELFF. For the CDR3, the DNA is TGTGCCAGCAGCCCCACTATTACCAGACCCGGGACCCCCGGGGAGCTGTTTTTT. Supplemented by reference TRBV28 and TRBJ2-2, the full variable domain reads DVKVTQSSRYLVKRTGEKVFLECVQDMDHENMFWYRQDPGLGLRLIYFSYDVKMKEKGDIPEGYSVSREKKERFSLILESASTNQTSMYLCASSPTITRPGTPGELFFGEGSRLTVL.